Listed below are T cell receptor beta chains from one sample, sequenced in a study of cytomegalovirus exposure and HLA in healthy donors. Some clones are missing from TCRdb's copy, which holds only in-frame ones; the method was immunoSEQ multiplex PCR. The top ten hold around 14% of the sample, which has fewer than 150,000 clones, 73% seen once. The sequenced sample was PBMCs. These receptors all come from a human donor in good health. Each CDR3 is given with its conserved first and last residue. The D gene is left open where the match is weak. For some rows the clone size is stated as once, few or many, or as a class when expanded; others skip it.

abundance: .
j_gene: TRBJ2-7
v_gene: TRBV6-5
len: 14
d_gene: TRBD2
CDR3nt: TGTGCCAGCAGTACCTCCGGGACTAGACACGAGCAGTACTTC
CDR3aa: CASSTSGTRHEQYF

abundance: once
j_gene: TRBJ1-6
v_gene: TRBV4-1
len: 14
d_gene: TRBD1
CDR3nt: TGTGCCAGCAGCCCACGGGACAGCAATTCACCCCTCCACTTT
CDR3aa: CASSPRDSNSPLHF

abundance: .
j_gene: TRBJ2-7
v_gene: TRBV2
len: 14
d_gene: TRBD2
CDR3nt: TGTGCCAGCAACCTAGCGGGAGGCCTCTACGAGCAGTACTTC
CDR3aa: CASNLAGGLYEQYF

abundance: .
j_gene: TRBJ2-7
v_gene: TRBV4-1
len: 14
d_gene: TRBD1
CDR3nt: TGCGCCAGCAGCCAGGACAGGGGGCGTTACGAGCAGTACTTC
CDR3aa: CASSQDRGRYEQYF

abundance: .
j_gene: TRBJ2-7
v_gene: TRBV11-2
len: 12
d_gene: .
CDR3nt: TGTGCCAGCAGCTTAGGTCTCTACGAGCAGTACTTC
CDR3aa: CASSLGLYEQYF

abundance: .
j_gene: TRBJ1-5
v_gene: TRBV7-9
len: 15
d_gene: .
CDR3nt: TGTGCCAGCAGCCCAAAGGCGGGGAGCAATCAGCCCCAGCATTTT
CDR3aa: CASSPKAGSNQPQHF

abundance: .
j_gene: TRBJ2-3
v_gene: TRBV5-6
len: 14
d_gene: .
CDR3nt: TGTGCCAGCAGCTTTGACTTTTACACAGATACGCAGTATTTT
CDR3aa: CASSFDFYTDTQYF

abundance: .
j_gene: TRBJ2-1
v_gene: TRBV10-3
len: 16
d_gene: TRBD2
CDR3nt: TGTGCCATCAGCGAAACTAGCGGGTACTCTTACAATGAGCAGTTCTTC
CDR3aa: CAISETSGYSYNEQFF

abundance: .
j_gene: TRBJ1-1
v_gene: TRBV5-4
len: 15
d_gene: TRBD1
CDR3nt: TGTGCCAGCAGCACCCGGACAGGCGGGAACACTGAAGCTTTCTTT
CDR3aa: CASSTRTGGNTEAFF

abundance: .
j_gene: TRBJ2-7
v_gene: TRBV7-6
len: 15
d_gene: TRBD1
CDR3nt: TGTGCCAGCAGCTTAGAAGGCGACAGGGACTACGAGCAGTACTTC
CDR3aa: CASSLEGDRDYEQYF

abundance: .
j_gene: TRBJ2-1
v_gene: TRBV28
len: 15
d_gene: TRBD2
CDR3nt: TGTGCCAGCAGTCCTAGCGGGAGCTCCTACAATGAGCAGTTCTTC
CDR3aa: CASSPSGSSYNEQFF

abundance: .
j_gene: TRBJ2-3
v_gene: TRBV7-8
len: 15
d_gene: TRBD2
CDR3nt: TGTGCCAGCAGACCCGGACTAGCGGGGCGGGATACGCAGTATTTT
CDR3aa: CASRPGLAGRDTQYF

abundance: .
j_gene: TRBJ2-5
v_gene: TRBV5-1
len: 16
d_gene: TRBD1
CDR3nt: TGCGCCAGCAGCTTCCAAGGACAGGGGGCGGGAGAGACCCAGTACTTC
CDR3aa: CASSFQGQGAGETQYF

abundance: once
j_gene: TRBJ2-5
v_gene: TRBV4-1
len: 15
d_gene: TRBD1
CDR3nt: TGCGCCAGCAGCCAAGGGGACAGGGGGCAAGAGACCCAGTACTTC
CDR3aa: CASSQGDRGQETQYF

abundance: .
j_gene: TRBJ2-5
v_gene: TRBV7-6
len: 17
d_gene: TRBD2
CDR3nt: TGTGCCAGCAGCTTAGCGTGGGGTGGACTAGCGGAAGAGACCCAGTACTTC
CDR3aa: CASSLAWGGLAEETQYF

abundance: few
j_gene: TRBJ2-1
v_gene: TRBV29-1
len: 14
d_gene: .
CDR3nt: TGCAGCGTTGAAGTACAGGGCCGGGGTAATGAGCAGTTCTTC
CDR3aa: CSVEVQGRGNEQFF

abundance: .
j_gene: TRBJ2-3
v_gene: TRBV2
len: 14
d_gene: TRBD1
CDR3nt: TGTGCCAGCAGTGTGGCCAGGGGGCTGAATACGCAGTATTTT
CDR3aa: CASSVARGLNTQYF

abundance: .
j_gene: TRBJ2-7
v_gene: TRBV6-1
len: 15
d_gene: TRBD1
CDR3nt: TGTGCCAGCAGTGAAGACGGGACAGGGTTGTACGAGCAGTACTTC
CDR3aa: CASSEDGTGLYEQYF

abundance: .
j_gene: TRBJ2-2
v_gene: TRBV11-2
len: 14
d_gene: .
CDR3nt: TGTGCCACCAAAACCTACAGGGACACCGGGGAGCTGTTTTTT
CDR3aa: CATKTYRDTGELFF

abundance: once
j_gene: TRBJ2-5
v_gene: TRBV2
len: 16
d_gene: TRBD1
CDR3nt: TGTGCCAGCAGTGAAGTGGGGACAGATTTCCAAGAGACCCAGTACTTC
CDR3aa: CASSEVGTDFQETQYF

abundance: few
j_gene: TRBJ1-6
v_gene: TRBV6-6
len: 15
d_gene: TRBD1
CDR3nt: TGTGCCAGCAGTCCAAGGGGCAGGGGGAACTCACCCCTCCACTTT
CDR3aa: CASSPRGRGNSPLHF

abundance: .
j_gene: TRBJ1-5
v_gene: TRBV27
len: 15
d_gene: TRBD1
CDR3nt: TGTGCCAGCAGATCGCGACAGGGGCCCGGGCAGCCCCAGCATTTT
CDR3aa: CASRSRQGPGQPQHF

abundance: .
j_gene: TRBJ1-5
v_gene: TRBV30
len: 15
d_gene: TRBD1
CDR3nt: TGTGCCTGGAGTGTATTCTCAGGGGGCTCGGAGCCCCAGCATTTT
CDR3aa: CAWSVFSGGSEPQHF

abundance: few
j_gene: TRBJ1-2
v_gene: TRBV28
len: 15
d_gene: TRBD1
CDR3nt: TGTGCCAGCAGCCTATATGGACAGGGGGCCCATGGCTACACCTTC
CDR3aa: CASSLYGQGAHGYTF

abundance: .
j_gene: TRBJ2-7
v_gene: TRBV6-1
len: 15
d_gene: .
CDR3nt: TGTGCCAGCAGGACTAATTTTCAGATCTCCTACGAGCAGTACTTC
CDR3aa: CASRTNFQISYEQYF

abundance: .
j_gene: TRBJ1-2
v_gene: TRBV5-1
len: 15
d_gene: .
CDR3nt: TGCGCCAGCAGCTTGGGGCAGGCCACTAACTATGGCTACACCTTC
CDR3aa: CASSLGQATNYGYTF

abundance: .
j_gene: TRBJ2-1
v_gene: TRBV6-4
len: 15
d_gene: .
CDR3nt: TGTGCCAGCAGTGACTCAGCGGGCTCCTACAATGAGCAGTTCTTC
CDR3aa: CASSDSAGSYNEQFF

abundance: .
j_gene: TRBJ1-5
v_gene: TRBV10-1
len: 13
d_gene: TRBD1
CDR3nt: TGCGCCACCCCGGACAGGCCCAATCAGCCCCAGCATTTT
CDR3aa: CATPDRPNQPQHF

abundance: .
j_gene: TRBJ1-3
v_gene: TRBV5-1
len: 18
d_gene: .
CDR3nt: TGCGCCAGCAGCTTGGCCATCACAGCTGCCTCCTCTGGAAACACCATATACTTT
CDR3aa: CASSLAITAASSGNTIYF

abundance: few
j_gene: TRBJ1-1
v_gene: TRBV6-4
len: 13
d_gene: .
CDR3nt: TGTGCCAGCAGTGGAGGGTCCAACACTGAAGCTTTCTTT
CDR3aa: CASSGGSNTEAFF

abundance: .
j_gene: TRBJ2-1
v_gene: TRBV27
len: 12
d_gene: TRBD2
CDR3nt: TGTGCCAGCAGTTCGGGGGGCAATGAGCAGTTCTTC
CDR3aa: CASSSGGNEQFF

abundance: .
j_gene: TRBJ2-7
v_gene: TRBV11-2
len: 14
d_gene: TRBD1
CDR3nt: TGTGCCAGCAGCTTAGGGGTCGCAGGGGGCGAGCAGTACTTC
CDR3aa: CASSLGVAGGEQYF

abundance: .
j_gene: TRBJ2-5
v_gene: TRBV5-4
len: 13
d_gene: .
CDR3nt: TGTGCCAGCAGCTTAAGGACTGGGGAGACCCAGTACTTC
CDR3aa: CASSLRTGETQYF

abundance: .
j_gene: TRBJ2-7
v_gene: TRBV11-3
len: 15
d_gene: TRBD1
CDR3nt: TGTGCCAGCAGCGACATCAGGGACAGCTCCTACGAGCAGTACTTC
CDR3aa: CASSDIRDSSYEQYF

abundance: .
j_gene: TRBJ2-2
v_gene: TRBV10-2
len: 16
d_gene: .
CDR3nt: TGCGCCAGCACCGAGGGGAGGGACAAAAACACCGGGGAGCTGTTTTTT
CDR3aa: CASTEGRDKNTGELFF

abundance: .
j_gene: TRBJ2-7
v_gene: TRBV10-3
len: 18
d_gene: TRBD2
CDR3nt: TGTGCCATCCAGGAGGTTAGCGGGAGCCCCGGAAGCTCCTACGAGCAGTACTTC
CDR3aa: CAIQEVSGSPGSSYEQYF

abundance: .
j_gene: TRBJ2-7
v_gene: TRBV5-1
len: 15
d_gene: .
CDR3nt: TGCGCCAGCAGCCCCCTGCGGGACGCATTCTACGAGCAGTACTTC
CDR3aa: CASSPLRDAFYEQYF

abundance: .
j_gene: TRBJ2-3
v_gene: TRBV7-2
len: 11
d_gene: .
CDR3nt: TGTGCCAGCAGCTTAGGTAATACGCAGTATTTT
CDR3aa: CASSLGNTQYF

abundance: .
j_gene: TRBJ2-5
v_gene: TRBV6-5
len: 13
d_gene: TRBD2
CDR3nt: TGTGCCAGCACCCTAGGACTAGAAAGGACCCAGTACTTC
CDR3aa: CASTLGLERTQYF

abundance: .
j_gene: TRBJ2-2
v_gene: TRBV6-4
len: 14
d_gene: .
CDR3nt: TGTGCCAGCAGTGGCGAGGCGGGAACCGGGGAGCTGTTTTTT
CDR3aa: CASSGEAGTGELFF

abundance: .
j_gene: TRBJ2-1
v_gene: TRBV10-3
len: 15
d_gene: TRBD1
CDR3nt: TGTGCCATCAGTGAGGGGACAGGAGTCCGGAATGAGCAGTTCTTC
CDR3aa: CAISEGTGVRNEQFF

abundance: .
j_gene: TRBJ1-1
v_gene: TRBV5-5
len: 13
d_gene: .
CDR3nt: TGTGCCAGCATCGACATCACGAACACTGAAGCTTTCTTT
CDR3aa: CASIDITNTEAFF

abundance: .
j_gene: TRBJ2-3
v_gene: TRBV6-1
len: 18
d_gene: TRBD1
CDR3nt: TGTGCCAGCAGTGAAGCTGTGAGGACAGGGACAGGTTCAGATACGCAGTATTTT
CDR3aa: CASSEAVRTGTGSDTQYF

abundance: .
j_gene: TRBJ2-3
v_gene: TRBV5-1
len: 15
d_gene: .
CDR3nt: TGCGCCAGCAGCTTGAAGGCTAGCGGCACAGATACGCAGTATTTT
CDR3aa: CASSLKASGTDTQYF

abundance: .
j_gene: TRBJ1-2
v_gene: TRBV28
len: 12
d_gene: .
CDR3nt: TGTGCCAGCAGCACAGGGAACTATGGCTACACCTTC
CDR3aa: CASSTGNYGYTF

abundance: .
j_gene: TRBJ2-5
v_gene: TRBV7-6
len: 15
d_gene: .
CDR3nt: TGTGCCAGCAGCTACGCGGACAGTCAAGGGGAGACCCAGTACTTC
CDR3aa: CASSYADSQGETQYF

abundance: .
j_gene: TRBJ1-2
v_gene: TRBV6-5
len: 15
d_gene: .
CDR3nt: TGTGCCAGCAGTAAAAGGGGCGCAGGGATGGATGGCTACACCTTC
CDR3aa: CASSKRGAGMDGYTF

abundance: .
j_gene: TRBJ2-7
v_gene: TRBV2
len: 15
d_gene: .
CDR3nt: TGTGCCAGCCTTAGTGGCCAGGGCAGACCCTACGAGCAGTACTTC
CDR3aa: CASLSGQGRPYEQYF

abundance: few
j_gene: TRBJ2-2
v_gene: TRBV21-1
len: 17
d_gene: .
CDR3nt: .
CDR3aa: CASSKVASGATTGELFF

abundance: .
j_gene: TRBJ1-3
v_gene: TRBV7-9
len: 17
d_gene: TRBD1
CDR3nt: TGTGCCAGCAGCTTGGCGGGACAGGGGGAAGCTGGAAACACCATATATTTT
CDR3aa: CASSLAGQGEAGNTIYF

abundance: few
j_gene: TRBJ2-5
v_gene: TRBV4-1
len: 16
d_gene: .
CDR3nt: TGCGCCAGCAGCCAAGATGAGGACGGACTCCAAGAGACCCAGTACTTC
CDR3aa: CASSQDEDGLQETQYF

abundance: .
j_gene: TRBJ1-1
v_gene: TRBV27
len: 15
d_gene: TRBD1
CDR3nt: TGTGCCAGCAGTTTACGACAGGGGGGAAACACTGAAGCTTTCTTT
CDR3aa: CASSLRQGGNTEAFF

abundance: .
j_gene: TRBJ2-5
v_gene: TRBV11-2
len: 13
d_gene: .
CDR3nt: TGTGCCAGCAGCTTTAGACTAGGGGAGACCCAGTACTTC
CDR3aa: CASSFRLGETQYF

abundance: .
j_gene: TRBJ1-1
v_gene: TRBV19
len: 16
d_gene: .
CDR3nt: TGTGCCAGTAGTATTCTCTCAGTATCCATGAACACTGAAGCTTTCTTT
CDR3aa: CASSILSVSMNTEAFF

abundance: .
j_gene: TRBJ1-1
v_gene: TRBV7-9
len: 15
d_gene: .
CDR3nt: TGTGCCAGCAGCCCTCCTTGGGGAGAGGGCACTGAAGCTTTCTTT
CDR3aa: CASSPPWGEGTEAFF

abundance: few
j_gene: TRBJ1-2
v_gene: TRBV27
len: 13
d_gene: .
CDR3nt: TGTGCCAGCAGTTTAGGGGGGTCTCGGGGCTACACCTTC
CDR3aa: CASSLGGSRGYTF

abundance: .
j_gene: TRBJ1-5
v_gene: TRBV5-6
len: 15
d_gene: .
CDR3nt: TGTGCCAGCAGCTTTTTAGGGGTAGAGAATCAGCCCCAGCATTTT
CDR3aa: CASSFLGVENQPQHF

abundance: .
j_gene: TRBJ2-7
v_gene: TRBV15
len: 14
d_gene: .
CDR3nt: TGTGCCACCAGCAGAGATCGGGGAGCGGACGAGCAGTACTTC
CDR3aa: CATSRDRGADEQYF

abundance: few
j_gene: TRBJ1-1
v_gene: TRBV7-9
len: 11
d_gene: .
CDR3nt: TGTGCCAGCAGCTTACAGGGGTGGGCTTTCTTT
CDR3aa: CASSLQGWAFF

abundance: .
j_gene: TRBJ2-5
v_gene: TRBV6-1
len: 15
d_gene: TRBD2
CDR3nt: TGTGCCAGCAGTGAAGTGCGGGGGGGTATAGAGACCCAGTACTTC
CDR3aa: CASSEVRGGIETQYF